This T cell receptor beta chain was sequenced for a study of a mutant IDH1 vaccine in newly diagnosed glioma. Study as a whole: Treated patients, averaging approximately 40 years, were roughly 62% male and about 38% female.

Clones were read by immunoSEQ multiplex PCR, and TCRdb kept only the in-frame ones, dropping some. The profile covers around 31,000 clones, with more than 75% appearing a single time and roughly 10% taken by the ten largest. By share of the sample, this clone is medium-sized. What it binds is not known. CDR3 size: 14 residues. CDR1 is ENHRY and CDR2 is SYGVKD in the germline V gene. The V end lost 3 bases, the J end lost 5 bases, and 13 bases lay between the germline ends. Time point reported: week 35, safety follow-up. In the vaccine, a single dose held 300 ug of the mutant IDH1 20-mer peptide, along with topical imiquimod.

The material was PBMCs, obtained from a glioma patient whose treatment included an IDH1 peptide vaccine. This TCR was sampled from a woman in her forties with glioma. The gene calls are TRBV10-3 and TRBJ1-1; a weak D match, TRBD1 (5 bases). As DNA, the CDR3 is TGTGCCATCAGTGATGGTGGCAGGGTTACTGAAGCTTTCTTT. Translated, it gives CAISDGGRVTEAFF.